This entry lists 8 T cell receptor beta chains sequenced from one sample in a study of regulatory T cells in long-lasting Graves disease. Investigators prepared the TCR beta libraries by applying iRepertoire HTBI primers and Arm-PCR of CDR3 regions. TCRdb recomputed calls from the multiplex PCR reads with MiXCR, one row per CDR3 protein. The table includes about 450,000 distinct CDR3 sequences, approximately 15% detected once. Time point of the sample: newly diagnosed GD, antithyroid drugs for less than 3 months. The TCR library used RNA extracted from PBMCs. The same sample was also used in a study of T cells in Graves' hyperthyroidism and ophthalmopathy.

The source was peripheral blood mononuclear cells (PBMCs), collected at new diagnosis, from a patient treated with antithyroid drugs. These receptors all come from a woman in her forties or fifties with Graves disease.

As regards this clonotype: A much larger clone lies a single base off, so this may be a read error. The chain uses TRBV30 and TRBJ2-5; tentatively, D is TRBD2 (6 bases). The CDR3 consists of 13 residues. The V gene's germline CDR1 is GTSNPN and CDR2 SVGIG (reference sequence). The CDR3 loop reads CAWSGMGGETQHF. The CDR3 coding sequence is TGTGCCTGGAGCGGAATGGGGGGAGAGACCCAGCACTTC.

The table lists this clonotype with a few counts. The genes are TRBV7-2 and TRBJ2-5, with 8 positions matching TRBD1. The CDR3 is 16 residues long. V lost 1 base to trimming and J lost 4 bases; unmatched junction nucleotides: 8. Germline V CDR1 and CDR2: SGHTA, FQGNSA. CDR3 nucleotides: TGTGCCAGCAGCTTAGTAGGACAGGGTGGTGGAGAGACCCAGTACTTC. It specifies CASSLVGQGGGETQYF.

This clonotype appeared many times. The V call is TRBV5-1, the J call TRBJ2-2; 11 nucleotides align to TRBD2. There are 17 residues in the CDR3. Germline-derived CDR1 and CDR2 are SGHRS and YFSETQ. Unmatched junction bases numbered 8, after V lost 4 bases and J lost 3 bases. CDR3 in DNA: TGCGCCAGCAGCCCGGCACTAGCGGGAGAGGACACCGGGGAGCTGTTTTTT. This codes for CASSPALAGEDTGELFF.

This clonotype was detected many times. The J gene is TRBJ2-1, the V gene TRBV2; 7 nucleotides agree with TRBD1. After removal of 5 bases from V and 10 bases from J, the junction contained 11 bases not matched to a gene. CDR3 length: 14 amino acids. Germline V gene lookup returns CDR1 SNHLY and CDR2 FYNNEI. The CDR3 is CASSSVQGRREQFF. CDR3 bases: TGTGCCAGCAGTTCCGTACAGGGGCGGCGAGAGCAGTTCTTC.

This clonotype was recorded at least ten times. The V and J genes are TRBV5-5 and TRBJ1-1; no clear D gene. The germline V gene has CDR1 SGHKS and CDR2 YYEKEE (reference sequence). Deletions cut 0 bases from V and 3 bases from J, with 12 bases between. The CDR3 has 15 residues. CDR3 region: CASSLDSQRYTEAFF. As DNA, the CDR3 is TGTGCCAGCAGCTTGGATTCACAGAGGTACACTGAAGCTTTCTTT.

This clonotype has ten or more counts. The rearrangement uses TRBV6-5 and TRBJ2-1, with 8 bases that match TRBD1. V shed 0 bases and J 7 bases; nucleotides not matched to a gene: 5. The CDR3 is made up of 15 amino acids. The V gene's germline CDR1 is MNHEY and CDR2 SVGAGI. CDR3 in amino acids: CASSYSGTGSNEQFF. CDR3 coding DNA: TGTGCCAGCAGTTACTCCGGGACAGGATCAAATGAGCAGTTCTTC.

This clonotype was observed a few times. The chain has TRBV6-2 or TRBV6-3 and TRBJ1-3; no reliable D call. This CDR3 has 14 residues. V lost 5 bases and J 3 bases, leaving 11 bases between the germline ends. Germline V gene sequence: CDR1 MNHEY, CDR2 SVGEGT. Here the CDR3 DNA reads TGTGCCAGCAGTGAAGGTATAGATGGAAACACCATATATTTT. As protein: CASSEGIDGNTIYF.

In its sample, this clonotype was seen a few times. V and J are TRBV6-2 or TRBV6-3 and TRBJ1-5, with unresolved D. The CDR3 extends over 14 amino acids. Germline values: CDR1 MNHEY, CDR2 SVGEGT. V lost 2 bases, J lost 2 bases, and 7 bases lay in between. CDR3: CASSYAYGNQPQHF. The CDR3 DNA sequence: TGTGCCAGCAGTTACGCTTATGGCAATCAGCCCCAGCATTTT.